These 30 T cell receptor beta chains came from one sample sequenced in a study of T cells expressing NK-cell markers. TCRdb re-analyzed the 5' RACE reads; it lists each CDR3 protein once, without DNA. The repertoire shows 200,000 to 300,000 distinct CDR3 sequences; the top ten hold roughly 0.4%. Sequencing input: blood T cells: a sorted CD56 or NKG2C T cell subset, CD4+ or CD8+ T cells, or bulk PBMC T cells (not recorded which). These receptors all stem from a man between 18 and 35 years old in good health.

The chain carries TRBV2 and TRBJ2-2; TCRdb gives TRBD1 as the D gene, but with no DNA this cannot be confirmed. The CDR3 extends over 15 amino acids. CDR1 SNHLY and CDR2 FYNNEI come from the germline V gene. The CDR3 region is CASSPRTSVPGELFF.

The chain employs TRBV2 and TRBJ2-1; as DNA is missing, the TRBD1 call by TCRdb cannot be tested. CDR3 length: 13 amino acids. Germline CDR1 is SNHLY and CDR2 is FYNNEI. The CDR3 loop is CASTSPGKDEQFF.

This chain connects TRBV10-3 to TRBJ2-6; as DNA is missing, the TRBD1 call by TCRdb cannot be tested. The CDR3 loop spans 16 amino acids. Per germline, CDR1 ENHRY and CDR2 SYGVKD. CDR3 region: CAISGQLLSGANVLTF.

This chain links TRBV4-3 with TRBJ2-1; TCRdb gives TRBD1 as the D gene, but with no DNA this cannot be confirmed. CDR3 length: 16 amino acids. Looked up from germline, CDR1 is LGHNA and CDR2 is YSLEER. CDR3 in amino acids: CASSQDPKRHSYEQFF.

The genes are TRBV20-1 and TRBJ2-1; the D gene TCRdb calls, TRBD2, cannot be checked with no DNA. The CDR3 length is 12 residues. Germline CDR1 and CDR2: DFQATT and SNEGSKA (reference sequence). The CDR3 spells CSAQGGSNEQFF.

The V call is TRBV30, the J call TRBJ2-1; as DNA is missing, the TRBD2 call by TCRdb cannot be tested. CDR1 is GTSNPN and CDR2 is SVGIG in the germline V gene (reference sequence). The CDR3 is made up of 16 amino acids. The CDR3 here is CAWSVPSGISYNEQFF.

V and J are TRBV5-1 and TRBJ2-3; with no DNA, the TCRdb D assignment of TRBD2 cannot be verified. Per the germline V gene, CDR1 is SGHRS and CDR2 is YFSETQ. CDR3 size: 15 residues. The chain's CDR3 is CATAYAGGTADTQYF.

The rearrangement joins TRBV12-3 or TRBV12-4 to TRBJ2-3; TCRdb's D call, TRBD2, is unchecked because there is no DNA. CDR3 size: 14 residues. This CDR3 is CASSPSGRAHTQYF.

The gene calls are TRBV20-1 and TRBJ1-2. CDR1 is DFQATT, CDR2 SNEGSKA, per germline (reference sequence). This CDR3 spans 12 amino acids. CDR3 sequence reads: CSSTTEGGGYTF.

The chain links TRBV20-1 to TRBJ2-1; TCRdb reports TRBD1, a call that lacks DNA to check it against. Germline V gene lookup returns CDR1 DFQATT and CDR2 SNEGSKA (reference sequence). This CDR3 has 14 amino acids. Here the CDR3 reads CSANPLGGTGEQFF.

V and J are TRBV6-5 and TRBJ2-3; TCRdb designates TRBD1, a call that cannot be tested without DNA. Germline lookup yields CDR1 MNHEY and CDR2 SVGAGI. The CDR3 covers 14 residues. CDR3 in amino acids: CASSFGGIRDTQYF.

The chain carries TRBV11-1 and TRBJ2-2. CDR1 and CDR2 from the germline V gene are SGHAT and FQDESV (reference sequence). The CDR3 loop spans 13 amino acids. CDR3 region: CASSLALPGELFF. Combining the CDR3 with reference TRBV11-1 and TRBJ2-2 gives the whole variable domain EAEVAQSPRYKITEKSQAVAFWCDPISGHATLYWYRQILGQGPELLVQFQDESVVDDSQLPKDRFSAERLKGVDSTLKIQPAELGDSAMYLCASSLALPGELFFGEGSRLTVL.

The rearrangement uses TRBV20-1 and TRBJ1-6; with no DNA, the TCRdb D assignment of TRBD1 cannot be verified. This CDR3 has 15 amino acids. Germline CDR1 DFQATT, CDR2 SNEGSKA (reference sequence). The CDR3 spells CSAITNSGGNSPLHF.

This chain connects TRBV29-1 to TRBJ2-1. Per germline, CDR1 SQVTM and CDR2 ANQGSEA. CDR3 length equals 15 residues. This CDR3 is CSVAELLTGFNEQFF.

The rearrangement links TRBV12-3 or TRBV12-4 to TRBJ2-3; the TRBD2 assignment by TCRdb is unverifiable without DNA. The CDR3 sequence is 16 residues long. CDR3 region: CASTGPVLVGTDTQYF.

The chain employs TRBV20-1 and TRBJ2-3; with no DNA, the TCRdb D assignment of TRBD1 cannot be verified. The CDR3 length is 15 residues. Looked up from germline, CDR1 is DFQATT and CDR2 is SNEGSKA (reference sequence). The CDR3 sequence is CSASVGTTGSDTQYF.

V and J are TRBV12-3 or TRBV12-4 and TRBJ2-1; TCRdb selects TRBD2, and the lack of DNA leaves this call unchecked. The CDR3 has 13 amino acids. The CDR3 region is CASSWDGSFEQFF.

The CDR3 spells CASSYRERFEQYF. The V call is TRBV6-5, the J call TRBJ2-7; there is no DNA to check the TCRdb D call of TRBD1. Germline assignment: CDR1 MNHEY and CDR2 SVGAGI. The CDR3 loop spans 13 amino acids.

V is TRBV29-1 and J is TRBJ2-7; lacking DNA, the TRBD1 call made by TCRdb goes unchecked. The germline V gene has CDR1 SQVTM and CDR2 ANQGSEA. CDR3 length equals 14 residues. CDR3 sequence: CSVGDRVGAYEQYF.

The CDR3 protein is CASGLVIGETGELFF. The chain employs TRBV12-5 and TRBJ2-2. Germline CDR1 is LGHNT and CDR2 is FRNRAP. The CDR3 is 15 amino acids.

CDR3 sequence reads: CATSDIGRGNQETQYF. The rearrangement links TRBV24-1 to TRBJ2-5; TCRdb reports TRBD2, a call that lacks DNA to check it against. Per the germline V gene, CDR1 is KGHDR and CDR2 is SFDVKD. CDR3 size: 16 residues.

The chain uses TRBV18 and TRBJ2-5; TCRdb's D call, TRBD2, is unchecked because there is no DNA. Looked up from germline, CDR1 is KGHSH and CDR2 is LQKENI. The CDR3 has 13 residues. CDR3 sequence reads: CASSKRSGETQYF.

This chain connects TRBV29-1 to TRBJ2-3; the D call from TCRdb, TRBD1, cannot be confirmed without DNA. CDR3 length: 13 amino acids. CDR1 is SQVTM, CDR2 ANQGSEA, per germline. This CDR3 reads CSVSGGVTDTQYF.

This rearrangement joins TRBV7-9 to TRBJ2-3; with no DNA, the TCRdb D assignment of TRBD2 cannot be verified. The CDR3 runs 16 residues. Germline values: CDR1 SEHNR, CDR2 FQNEAQ (reference sequence). The chain's CDR3 is CASSSTSGRGWDTQYF.

The chain employs TRBV20-1 and TRBJ1-2. Germline V CDR1 and CDR2: DFQATT, SNEGSKA (reference sequence). This CDR3 spans 12 amino acids. The CDR3 loop is CSASRLVSGYTF.

The chain carries TRBV23-1 and TRBJ2-3; the D gene TCRdb calls, TRBD1, cannot be checked with no DNA. TRBV23-1 is annotated as an ORF whose role is uncertain. The CDR3 runs to 17 residues. The CDR3 here is CASSQLRVRQCTDTQYF.

This chain links TRBV11-2 with TRBJ2-2; without DNA, the TCRdb call of TRBD2 cannot be checked. There are 18 residues in the CDR3. The germline V gene has CDR1 SGHAT and CDR2 FQNNGV. CDR3: CASSSSFRIASDTGELFF.

The V call is TRBV20-1, the J call TRBJ2-1; TCRdb returns TRBD2, unconfirmable since there is no DNA. The CDR3 totals 15 residues. Looked up from germline, CDR1 is DFQATT and CDR2 is SNEGSKA (reference sequence). The CDR3 protein is CSARNPLAGMNEQFF.

V gene TRBV30 combines with J gene TRBJ2-1; TCRdb's D call, TRBD1, is unchecked because there is no DNA. CDR1 is GTSNPN, CDR2 SVGIG, per germline (reference sequence). The CDR3 runs 14 residues. CDR3 sequence reads: CAWRPGWEYNEQFF.

The J gene is TRBJ2-3, the V gene TRBV10-3; TCRdb lists TRBD1, though no DNA is available to test this call. The CDR3 contains 14 residues. Looked up from germline, CDR1 is ENHRY and CDR2 is SYGVKD. This CDR3 is CAISSGPNTDTQYF.